Below are 21 T cell receptor beta chains sequenced from a single sample in a study of blood T cell repertoires in COVID-19. TCRdb's copy holds only in-frame clones and misses some; the assay was immunoSEQ multiplex PCR. The sample lists roughly 170,000 clones, approximately 84% occurring once. Sequencing was performed on peripheral blood. Every receptor here comes from a woman aged 45 to 65 with COVID-19, enrolled during active disease.

The CDR3 is CASSQQVVLSGANVLTF. The CDR3 coding sequence is TGCGCCAGCAGCCAACAGGTTGTTCTCTCTGGGGCCAACGTCCTGACTTTC. This chain joins TRBV5-1 and TRBJ2-6; D may be TRBD1 (5 bases). Per the germline V gene, CDR1 is SGHRS and CDR2 is YFSETQ. The CDR3 length is 17 residues. The V end was cut by 4 bases, the J end by 0 bases, with 14 bases between.

The chain couples TRBV27 to TRBJ2-3, with 9 bases identical to TRBD2. The CDR3 spans 15 residues. Germline V gene data show CDR1 as MNHEY and CDR2 as SMNVEV (reference sequence). Trimming cost V 6 bases and J 6 bases; bases outside gene matches: 10. The CDR3 here is CASRYPGTSFDTQYF. The CDR3 coding sequence is TGTGCCAGCAGATACCCGGGGACTAGCTTTGATACGCAGTATTTT.

The chain links TRBV28 to TRBJ1-2, with D unresolved. Germline-derived CDR1 and CDR2 are MDHEN and SYDVKM. The CDR3 loop spans 12 amino acids. CDR3 region: CVISPANYGYTF. The CDR3 region has the DNA TGTGTTATCTCCCCAGCTAACTATGGCTACACCTTC.

The chain is built from TRBV4-3 and TRBJ2-7; 7 nucleotides line up with TRBD1. Germline-derived CDR1 and CDR2 are LGHNA and YSLEER. The CDR3 totals 13 residues. V lost 4 bases and J lost 6; bases outside the gene matches: 6. CDR3 amino acids: CASSRETGVEQYF. Here the CDR3 DNA reads TGCGCCAGCAGCCGGGAAACAGGGGTCGAGCAGTACTTC.

This chain connects TRBV29-1 to TRBJ2-1; 9 nucleotides align to TRBD1. CDR1 SQVTM and CDR2 ANQGSEA come from the germline V gene. The length of the CDR3 is 16 residues. After removal of 0 bases from V and 1 base from J, the junction contained 4 bases not matched to a gene. CDR3 residues: CSVEDTGTGSYNEQFF. CDR3 nucleotide sequence: TGCAGCGTTGAAGATACCGGGACAGGGTCCTACAATGAGCAGTTCTTC.

The J gene is TRBJ2-1, the V gene TRBV11-2; 7 positions match TRBD2. V was clipped by 1 base and J by 3 bases; unmatched bases: 6. In germline, CDR1 is SGHAT, CDR2 FQNNGV. This CDR3 spans 16 amino acids. Here the CDR3 reads CASSLAAGVVYNEQFF. CDR3 DNA: TGTGCCAGCAGCTTAGCGGCGGGGGTCGTCTACAATGAGCAGTTCTTC.

In this sample, this clone turned up once. This chain joins TRBV14 and TRBJ1-4; 8 bases are shared with TRBD1. Trimming at V came to 6 bases and at J to 8 bases, leaving 11 bases not matched to a gene. Germline loops: CDR1 SGHDN, CDR2 FVKESK. The length of the CDR3 is 15 residues. The CDR3 nucleotides read TGTGCCAGCAGTCGGACAGGGATGCCATGGGAAAAACTGTTTTTT. Translated, it gives CASSRTGMPWEKLFF.

The chain couples TRBV9 to TRBJ1-4; 10 bases map to TRBD1. CDR3 length: 16 amino acids. Trimming took 2 bases from V and 8 from J; bases not matched to a gene: 9. Germline assignment: CDR1 SGDLS and CDR2 YYNGEE. Here the CDR3 reads CASSVEGGQGGEKLFF. CDR3 nucleotide sequence: TGTGCCAGCAGCGTTGAGGGAGGACAGGGGGGCGAAAAACTGTTTTTT.

The V and J genes are TRBV7-9 and TRBJ2-7; 8 bases map to TRBD2. Germline V gene sequence: CDR1 SEHNR, CDR2 FQNEAQ (reference sequence). Trimming at V came to 5 bases and at J to 3 bases, leaving 9 bases not matched to a gene. The CDR3 has 15 residues. CDR3 protein: CASSLNSGVNYEQYF. In DNA form, the CDR3 reads TGTGCCAGCAGCCTTAATAGCGGGGTTAACTACGAGCAGTACTTC.

A single count supports this clone. This CDR3 is also generated by other DNA sequences in the sample. V is TRBV6-1 and J is TRBJ2-5; a possible D gene is TRBD2 (7 bases). CDR3 length: 14 residues. CDR1 is MNHNS and CDR2 is SASEGT in the germline V gene. Trimming cost V 2 bases and J 4 bases, with 11 bases left between them. In DNA, the CDR3 is TGTGCCAGCAGTGAACTGGGGGGGCGAGAGACCCAGTACTTC. Translated: CASSELGGRETQYF.

The CDR3 DNA is TGTGCCAGCAGTTACACGGACAGGTTCTATAATTCACCCCTCCACTTT. The encoded protein is CASSYTDRFYNSPLHF. The chain joins TRBV6-5 to TRBJ1-6; 7 bases align to TRBD1. This CDR3 comprises 16 residues. J was trimmed by 3 bases and V by 2 bases; bases with no gene match: 4. Looked up from germline, CDR1 is MNHEY and CDR2 is SVGAGI.

Here the CDR3 DNA reads TGTGCCAGTAGTATTAGCGGGGGGGCTTACAATGAGCAGTTCTTC. Translation gives CASSISGGAYNEQFF. The V call is TRBV19, the J call TRBJ2-1, with 11 bases aligning to TRBD2. Germline V CDR1 and CDR2: LNHDA, SQIVND (reference sequence). V lost 3 bases, J lost 4 bases, and 2 bases stayed unmatched. This CDR3 is 15 amino acids long.

V and J are TRBV5-1 and TRBJ1-6; 7 bases are a match to TRBD1. The CDR3 is 18 residues long. J was trimmed by 0 bases and V by 7 bases; bases with no gene match: 13. Germline V CDR1 and CDR2: SGHRS, YFSETQ. The CDR3 sequence is CASYRDSPLSSYNSPLHF. The CDR3 bases are TGCGCCAGCTACCGGGACAGCCCTTTAAGCTCCTATAATTCACCCCTCCACTTT.

The rearrangement uses TRBV7-3 and TRBJ1-2; 11 bases line up with TRBD1. Germline V gives CDR1 SGHTA, CDR2 FQGTGA. The V and J ends lost 5 bases and 4 bases, in that order; junction bases with no gene match: 6. The CDR3 is 15 residues long. This CDR3 reads CASSVGQGASYGYTF. The CDR3 nucleotides are TGTGCCAGCAGCGTTGGACAGGGGGCATCCTATGGCTACACCTTC. Together with reference TRBV7-3 and TRBJ1-2, the CDR3 gives the full variable domain: GAGVSQTPSNKVTEKGKYVELRCDPISGHTALYWYRQSLGQGPEFLIYFQGTGAADDSGLPNDRFFAVRPEGSVSTLKIQRTERGDSAVYLCASSVGQGASYGYTFGSGTRLTVV.

The CDR3 region has the DNA TGCGCCAGCAGCCTACCAGGGTTGGAGGAAAAACTGTTTTTT. It encodes CASSLPGLEEKLFF. The chain has TRBV5-1 and TRBJ1-4, with D perhaps matching TRBD1 (5 bases). The V gene's germline CDR1 is SGHRS and CDR2 YFSETQ. CDR3 length equals 14 residues. The germline V and J ends were trimmed by 4 bases and 8 bases, with 15 bases remaining between them.

The chain combines TRBV19 with TRBJ1-2; 9 bases line up with TRBD1. Unmatched junction bases numbered 4, after V lost 5 bases and J lost 3 bases. The CDR3 is 14 amino acids. Germline assignment: CDR1 LNHDA and CDR2 SQIVND (reference sequence). The CDR3 DNA sequence: TGTGCCAGTAGTCACACAGGGGGCGACTATGGCTACACCTTC. The encoded protein is CASSHTGGDYGYTF.

This chain links TRBV30 with TRBJ2-5; 7 positions agree with TRBD2. The V segment lost 2 bases and the J segment 2 bases; nucleotides outside the gene matches: 5. CDR1 is GTSNPN and CDR2 is SVGIG in the germline V gene (reference sequence). The CDR3 contains 14 residues. DNA for the CDR3: TGTGCCTGGAGTACCGGACTAGGACAAGAGACCCAGTACTTC. It translates to CAWSTGLGQETQYF.

V and J are TRBV25-1 and TRBJ2-7; TRBD2 is a possible D gene (6 bases). V lost 7 bases and J 4 bases, leaving 11 bases between the germline ends. The germline V gene has CDR1 MGHDK and CDR2 SYGVNS. The CDR3 contains 12 residues. The CDR3 loop is CASMRGTYEQYF. DNA for the CDR3: TGTGCCAGCATGCGGGGAACTTACGAGCAGTACTTC.

The chain employs TRBV9 and TRBJ1-1; a weak D match, TRBD1 (5 bases). CDR1 and CDR2 from the germline V gene are SGDLS and YYNGEE. The germline V and J ends were trimmed by 7 bases and 11 bases, with 21 bases remaining between them. This CDR3 contains 13 residues. The CDR3 DNA is TGTGCCAGCTTCAGGGAAGGGCTTTGTTGGGCTTTCTTT. It encodes CASFREGLCWAFF.

The chain combines TRBV7-6 with TRBJ2-2; D is possibly TRBD2 (6 bases). V shed 2 bases and J shed 5 bases, with 12 bases lying between them. Germline V gene lookup returns CDR1 SGHVS and CDR2 FNYEAQ. The CDR3 covers 15 residues. Written as DNA, the CDR3 is TGTGCCAGCAGCTTATCCGGACTAACGACCGGGGAGCTGTTTTTT. This translates into CASSLSGLTTGELFF. Supplemented by reference TRBV7-6 and TRBJ2-2, the full variable domain reads GAGVSQSPRYKVTKRGQDVALRCDPISGHVSLYWYRQALGQGPEFLTYFNYEAQQDKSGLPNDRFSAERPEGSISTLTIQRTEQRDSAMYRCASSLSGLTTGELFFGEGSRLTVL.

This chain connects TRBV24-1 to TRBJ2-1, with 14 bases aligning to TRBD2. The CDR3 has 16 residues. Germline V lookup: CDR1 KGHDR, CDR2 SFDVKD. J lost 8 bases, V lost 3 bases, and 5 bases had no gene match. The CDR3 protein is CATSDTRLAGGDEQFF. CDR3 in DNA: TGTGCCACCAGTGATACAAGACTAGCGGGGGGGGATGAGCAGTTCTTC.